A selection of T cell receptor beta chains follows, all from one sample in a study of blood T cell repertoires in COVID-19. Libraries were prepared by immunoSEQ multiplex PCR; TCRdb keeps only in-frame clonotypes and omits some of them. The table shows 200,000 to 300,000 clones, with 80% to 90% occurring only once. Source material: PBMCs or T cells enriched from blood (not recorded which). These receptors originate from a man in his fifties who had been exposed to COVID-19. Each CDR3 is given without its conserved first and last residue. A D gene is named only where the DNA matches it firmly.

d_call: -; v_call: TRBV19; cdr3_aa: ASSREGGNQPQH
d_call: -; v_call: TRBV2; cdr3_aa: ASSGEGGLAQH
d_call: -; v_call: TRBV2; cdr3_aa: AQNRDTNSPLH
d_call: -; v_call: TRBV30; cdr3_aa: AGNRRGTPNTEAF
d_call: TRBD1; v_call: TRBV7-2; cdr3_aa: ASSLTGTGSREQY
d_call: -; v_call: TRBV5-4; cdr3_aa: ASSLQTGQDTQY
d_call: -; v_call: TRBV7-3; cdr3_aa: ASSFGGYNSPLH
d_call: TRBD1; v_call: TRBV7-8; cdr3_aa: ASTQDRGNSPLH
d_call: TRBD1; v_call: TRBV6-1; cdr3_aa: ASSEGQPNQPQH
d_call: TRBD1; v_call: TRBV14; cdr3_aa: ASSLDRGTGELF
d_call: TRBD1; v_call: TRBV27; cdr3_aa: ASSSGTGRYTEAF
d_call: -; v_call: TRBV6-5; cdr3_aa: ASGFAGAGGEKLF
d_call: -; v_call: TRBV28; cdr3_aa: ASRTQGAHTPYGYT
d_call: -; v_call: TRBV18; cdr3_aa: ASSRGGNQPQH
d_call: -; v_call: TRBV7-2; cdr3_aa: ASRTGGYGYT
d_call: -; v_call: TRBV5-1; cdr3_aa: ASSLGGVSGLDLH
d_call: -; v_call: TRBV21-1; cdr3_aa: ASSPRTGPGNTEAF
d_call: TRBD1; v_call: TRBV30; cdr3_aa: AWNRDRVNYGYT
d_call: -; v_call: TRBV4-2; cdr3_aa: ASSPNSGLYYNEQF
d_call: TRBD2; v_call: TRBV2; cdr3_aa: ASRGGLREGLGEQF